This T cell receptor (beta chain) was retrieved from a study of blood T cell repertoires in COVID-19. As for the study in general: Sources were T cells, B-cell-depleted T cells, or PBMCs; the material itself was cDNA or gDNA.

The protocol was immunoSEQ multiplex PCR, while the TCRdb copy is restricted to in-frame clones and leaves out a portion. The sample includes hundreds of thousands of clones, over 80% of them seen just once. Trimming at V came to 4 bases and at J to 14 bases, leaving 8 bases not matched to a gene. Germline V gives CDR1 LGHDT, CDR2 YNNKEL (reference sequence). The CDR3 contains 13 residues. This clonotype originated in a woman aged 45 to 65 with active or convalescent COVID-19. This sequence joins TRBV3-1 (or the pseudogene TRBV3-2) and TRBJ2-1, with 10 bases aligning to TRBD2. Sequencing was performed on peripheral blood. DNA for the CDR3: TGTGCCAGCAGCCTTTTAGCGGGGGGTCAGGAGTTCTTC. Amino acids: CASSLLAGGQEFF.